The 30 T cell receptor beta chains in this list originate from one sample, sequenced in a study of T cells after posttransplantation cyclophosphamide. The assay was immunoSEQ multiplex PCR, and TCRdb's table has in-frame clones only and misses some. The sample yields some 1,700 clones, over 70% seen once. Sequences were obtained from CD8+ T cells sorted from bone marrow. The receptors were gathered from a woman in her forties or fifties in good health and a related stem cell transplant donor.

The chain combines TRBV19 with TRBJ2-1; TRBD1 agrees at 8 bases. The V and J ends lost 1 base and 9 bases, in that order; junction bases with no gene match: 5. The CDR3 runs 14 residues. Looked up from germline, CDR1 is LNHDA and CDR2 is SQIVND (reference sequence). DNA for the CDR3: TGTGCCAGTAGTATAGGTGGACAGGGTGGTGAGCAGTTCTTC. As protein: CASSIGGQGGEQFF.

The CDR3 DNA is TGTGCCAGCACCGAGACGAAGGGGAATGAAAAACTGTTTTTT. This sequence encodes CASTETKGNEKLFF. The chain recombines TRBV7-9 with TRBJ1-4, with TRBD1 as a possible D gene (5 bases). CDR1 and CDR2 (germline): SEHNR, FQNEAQ (reference sequence). V lost 7 bases and J lost 5, with 14 bases in between. CDR3 length: 14 amino acids.

This clone qualifies as large. The J gene is TRBJ1-3, the V gene TRBV7-9; TRBD1 matches at 8 bases. Germline V lookup: CDR1 SEHNR, CDR2 FQNEAQ (reference sequence). The CDR3 covers 14 residues. V trimming: 7 bases; J trimming: 1 base; junction bases outside the gene matches: 3. The CDR3 sequence is CASTTGGSGNTIYF. CDR3 sequence (DNA): TGTGCCAGCACCACAGGGGGTTCTGGAAACACCATATATTTT.

The rearrangement links TRBV9 to TRBJ1-3; TRBD1 is a possible D gene (6 bases). The CDR3 covers 16 residues. Germline CDR1 and CDR2: SGDLS and YYNGEE. V lost 0 bases, J lost 2 bases, and 12 bases lay in between. In DNA form, the CDR3 reads TGTGCCAGCAGCGTAGATCAGGGGCGCACTGGAAACACCATATATTTT. Its translation: CASSVDQGRTGNTIYF.

The chain combines TRBV6-1 with TRBJ1-2; D is perhaps TRBD1 (5 bases). The CDR3 length is 15 residues. V lost 9 bases to trimming and J lost 4 bases, with 21 bases between them. Germline V gene sequence: CDR1 MNHNS, CDR2 SASEGT. The CDR3 region has the DNA TGTGCCAGTGGGGGGACCCCGGCGAACTTCTATGGCTACACCTTC. Its protein is CASGGTPANFYGYTF.

The chain is built from TRBV6-6 and TRBJ1-5; maybe TRBD1 (5 bases). CDR1 is MNHNY, CDR2 SVGAGI, per germline (reference sequence). The CDR3 loop spans 16 amino acids. The V end was cut by 0 bases, the J end by 6 bases, with 15 bases between. CDR3 loop: CASSYSFRLGPQPQHF. The CDR3 bases are TGTGCCAGCAGTTACTCGTTCAGGCTGGGGCCTCAGCCCCAGCATTTT.

V and J are TRBV9 and TRBJ2-5; D is perhaps TRBD2 (7 bases). The CDR3 contains 17 residues. V was pared by 4 bases and J by 3 bases, with 22 bases between. Germline V lookup: CDR1 SGDLS, CDR2 YYNGEE. In nucleotides, the CDR3 is TGTGCCAGCAGCCCGAGCGGAGGGCGGGGGCCCAAAGAGACCCAGTACTTC. Residues: CASSPSGGRGPKETQYF.

This sequence joins TRBV11-2 and TRBJ1-1; weak D call: TRBD1 (6 bases). Between the trimmed V and J ends, which lost 5 bases and 4 bases, there was a span of 14 bases. This CDR3 spans 14 amino acids. Per germline, CDR1 SGHAT and CDR2 FQNNGV. CDR3 sequence: CASSLRVGGTEAFF. CDR3 nucleotides: TGTGCCAGCAGCCTGAGGGTAGGGGGCACTGAAGCTTTCTTT.

This clone was seen only a few times. The chain joins TRBV4-1 to TRBJ2-1; 7 bases are shared with TRBD2. The CDR3 runs 16 residues. Trimming removed 0 bases from V and 3 bases from J; junction bases left unmatched: 5. Germline CDR1 is MGHRA and CDR2 is YSYEKL. The CDR3 protein is CASSQDWEGLYNEQFF. As DNA, the CDR3 is TGCGCCAGCAGCCAAGACTGGGAGGGCCTCTACAATGAGCAGTTCTTC.

The chain has TRBV6-6 and TRBJ2-5; no reliable D call. The J call could be wrong; TRBJ2-7 is a better fit for the DNA end. CDR1 is MNHNY, CDR2 SVGAGI, per germline (reference sequence). The CDR3 is 14 residues long. The CDR3 sequence: CAAGLGLTFYEQYF. The CDR3 nucleotides read TGTGCCGCAGGATTGGGCCTAACCTTCTACGAGCAGTACTTC.

This chain links TRBV28 with TRBJ2-1; TRBD1 aligns across 12 bases. Germline V gene data show CDR1 as MDHEN and CDR2 as SYDVKM. The CDR3 is 14 amino acids. After removal of 8 bases from V and 7 bases from J, the junction contained 6 bases not matched to a gene. In DNA form, the CDR3 reads TGTGCCAGCCCGGGACAGGGGGCAGGGAATGAGCAGTTCTTC. Its protein product is CASPGQGAGNEQFF.

This clone is a singleton in its sample. The chain couples TRBV19 to TRBJ2-7, with D uncertain. V was pared by 0 bases and J by 5 bases, with 8 bases between. The germline V gene encodes CDR1 LNHDA and CDR2 SQIVND (reference sequence). The CDR3 extends over 13 amino acids. The CDR3 sequence: CASSIDLNNEQYF. CDR3 nucleotide sequence: TGTGCCAGTAGTATAGATTTAAACAACGAGCAGTACTTC.

V usage is TRBV5-6 and J usage is TRBJ2-5; D possibly corresponds to TRBD2 (6 bases). The CDR3 runs 14 residues. Germline CDR1 and CDR2: SGHDT and YYEEEE. Trimming cost V 3 bases and J 9 bases, with 18 bases left between them. The CDR3 DNA reads TGTGCCAGCAGCTCCGGACTGGGGGGTCAAGCCCAGTACTTC. Encoded protein: CASSSGLGGQAQYF.

J is TRBJ2-7 and V is TRBV10-2; 12 bases align to TRBD2. Germline-derived CDR1 and CDR2 are WSHSY and SAAADI. CDR3 length: 17 residues. V lost 2 bases and J lost 1; bases outside the gene matches: 6. The CDR3 bases are TGCGCCAGCAGTGAGGGACTAGCGGGACAGCCTTCCTACGAGCAGTACTTC. It codes for CASSEGLAGQPSYEQYF.

This clone was counted only a few times. This chain joins TRBV19 and TRBJ2-1; possibly TRBD2 for D (6 bases). This CDR3 has 13 amino acids. Germline CDR1 and CDR2: LNHDA and SQIVND (reference sequence). Trimming cost V 8 bases and J 1 base, with 9 bases left between them. CDR3: CASLAGSYNEQFF. The CDR3 region has the DNA TGTGCCAGTCTGGCGGGATCCTACAATGAGCAGTTCTTC.

This chain uses TRBV19 with TRBJ2-7, with 10 bases lining up with TRBD1. Unmatched junction bases numbered 7, after V lost 7 bases and J lost 4 bases. The CDR3 length is 14 residues. The V gene's germline CDR1 is LNHDA and CDR2 SQIVND (reference sequence). Here the CDR3 DNA reads TGTGCCAGTACCCCGACAGGGGGCATTTACGAGCAGTACTTC. It codes for CASTPTGGIYEQYF.

CDR3: CASSPRTGDTGELFF. The CDR3 DNA follows: TGTGCCAGCAGTCCCCGGACAGGGGACACCGGGGAGCTGTTTTTT. V is TRBV6-1 and J is TRBJ2-2, with 9 bases identical to TRBD1. Unmatched junction bases numbered 4, after V lost 5 bases and J lost 3 bases. Germline V gene data show CDR1 as MNHNS and CDR2 as SASEGT. This CDR3 contains 15 residues.

J is TRBJ1-1 and V is TRBV19; TRBD1 agrees at 10 bases. Losses at the gene ends were 4 bases for V and 4 bases for J; bases not matched to a gene: 3. Germline CDR1 reads LNHDA; CDR2 reads SQIVND (reference sequence). The CDR3 spans 14 residues. Here the CDR3 reads CASSTGTGATEAFF. As DNA, the CDR3 is TGTGCCAGTAGTACGGGGACAGGGGCCACTGAAGCTTTCTTT.

This chain connects TRBV6-1 to TRBJ1-2, with a weak D call TRBD1 (5 bases). V was cut by 0 bases and J by 8 bases, with 13 bases left in between. This CDR3 has 14 residues. Germline CDR1 is MNHNS and CDR2 is SASEGT. CDR3 amino acids: CASSEAAGNEGYTF. The CDR3 nucleotides read TGTGCCAGCAGTGAAGCGGCAGGGAATGAAGGCTACACCTTC.

This clone was recorded a few times. CDR3 protein: CASSYGDKYGYTF. The DNA for the CDR3 is TGTGCCAGCAGTTACGGGGACAAGTATGGCTACACCTTC. The genes are TRBV6-9 and TRBJ1-2, with D possibly matching TRBD1 (6 bases). V lost 3 bases and J 5 bases, leaving 10 bases between the germline ends. In germline, CDR1 is MNHGY, CDR2 SVAAGI. The CDR3 has 13 residues.

The chain carries TRBV6-5 and TRBJ2-1, with 7 bases aligning to TRBD2. The J segment lost 6 bases and the V segment lost 3 bases, leaving 8 bases of the junction unmatched. CDR3 length: 15 residues. CDR1 and CDR2 from the germline V gene are MNHEY and SVGAGI. For the CDR3, the DNA is TGTGCCAGCAGTTATTTAGCGGGCTTAATCAATGAGCAGTTCTTC. Its protein is CASSYLAGLINEQFF.

The CDR3 spells CASSEGQGHDEQYF. As DNA, the CDR3 is TGTGCCAGTAGTGAGGGACAGGGGCACGACGAGCAGTACTTC. The chain couples TRBV19 to TRBJ2-7; 10 bases align to TRBD1. The germline CDR1 and CDR2 sequences are LNHDA and SQIVND (reference sequence). The CDR3 runs to 14 residues. V shed 5 bases and J 5 bases; nucleotides not matched to a gene: 6.

This rearrangement joins TRBV2 to TRBJ2-1, with D possibly TRBD2 on 6 matching bases. The germline V gene encodes CDR1 SNHLY and CDR2 FYNNEI. The CDR3 loop spans 15 amino acids. Trimming stripped 6 bases from V and 2 bases from J, with 14 bases between. The CDR3 reads CASSTFGGAYNEQFF. The CDR3 DNA follows: TGTGCCAGCAGCACCTTTGGCGGGGCCTACAATGAGCAGTTCTTC.

The V call is TRBV6-5, the J call TRBJ1-4, with D possibly TRBD1 on 5 matching bases. Trimming pared 8 bases from V and 8 bases from J, leaving 9 bases between. Per the germline V gene, CDR1 is MNHEY and CDR2 is SVGAGI. The CDR3 has 11 amino acids. DNA for the CDR3: TGTGCCAGCCTGGGGCACGAAAAACTGTTTTTT. This sequence encodes CASLGHEKLFF.

The chain joins TRBV14 to TRBJ2-7; 9 bases are a match to TRBD1. Germline CDR1 and CDR2: SGHDN and FVKESK. This CDR3 comprises 13 residues. V shed 6 bases, J shed 3 bases, and the junction held 3 bases outside the gene matches. CDR3 sequence (DNA): TGTGCCAGCAGGGGGACAGGGAACTACGAGCAGTACTTC. Its translation is CASRGTGNYEQYF. The variable domain in full, with the rest retrieved from reference TRBV14 and TRBJ2-7, is EAGVTQFPSHSVIEKGQTVTLRCDPISGHDNLYWYRRVMGKEIKFLLHFVKESKQDESGMPNNRFLAERTGGTYSTLKVQPAELEDSGVYFCASRGTGNYEQYFGPGTRLTVT.

V is TRBV23-1 and J is TRBJ1-5; TRBD1 is a possible D gene (6 bases). TRBV23-1 is known as an ORF, though its function is uncertain. V gave up 3 bases and J gave up 6 bases, with 18 bases separating them. The CDR3 is 16 amino acids. In nucleotides, the CDR3 is TGCGCCAGCAGTCATAGTAGGGGGAACTGGAGTCAGCCCCAGCATTTT. Amino acids: CASSHSRGNWSQPQHF.

The sample holds one count of this clone. The chain couples TRBV28 to TRBJ2-7, with TRBD2 matching over 7 bases. With V trimmed by 7 bases and J by 2 bases, 11 bases remained unmatched. The CDR3 is 15 residues long. Germline CDR1 is MDHEN and CDR2 is SYDVKM. The CDR3 region has the DNA TGTGCCAGCAAAAAACTGGTACGGGGGGCCTACGAGCAGTACTTC. It codes for CASKKLVRGAYEQYF.

This clone was detected a few times. J is TRBJ1-2 and V is TRBV6-1; D is unresolved. Trimming pared 1 base from V and 7 bases from J, leaving 7 bases between. The CDR3 length is 12 residues. Germline values: CDR1 MNHNS, CDR2 SASEGT. CDR3 sequence: CASSEGLAGYTF. For the CDR3, the DNA is TGTGCCAGCAGTGAAGGGCTCGCTGGCTACACCTTC.

The rearrangement joins TRBV27 to TRBJ1-2, with TRBD1 matching over 9 bases. Trimming at V came to 6 bases and at J to 6 bases, leaving 5 bases not matched to a gene. The germline CDR1 and CDR2 sequences are MNHEY and SMNVEV (reference sequence). The CDR3 consists of 13 residues. CDR3 in amino acids: CASRGQGSDGYTF. The CDR3 coding sequence is TGTGCCAGCAGGGGACAGGGTAGCGATGGCTACACCTTC.

This rearrangement joins TRBV9 to TRBJ2-3; 14 positions agree with TRBD2. The CDR3 consists of 18 residues. V was pared by 3 bases and J by 6 bases, with 12 bases of the junction left unmatched. From germline, CDR1 is SGDLS and CDR2 YYNGEE. The CDR3 bases are TGTGCCAGCAGCGCAACGGGACTAGCGGGAGTAGGAGGGGATACGCAGTATTTT. Its protein product is CASSATGLAGVGGDTQYF.